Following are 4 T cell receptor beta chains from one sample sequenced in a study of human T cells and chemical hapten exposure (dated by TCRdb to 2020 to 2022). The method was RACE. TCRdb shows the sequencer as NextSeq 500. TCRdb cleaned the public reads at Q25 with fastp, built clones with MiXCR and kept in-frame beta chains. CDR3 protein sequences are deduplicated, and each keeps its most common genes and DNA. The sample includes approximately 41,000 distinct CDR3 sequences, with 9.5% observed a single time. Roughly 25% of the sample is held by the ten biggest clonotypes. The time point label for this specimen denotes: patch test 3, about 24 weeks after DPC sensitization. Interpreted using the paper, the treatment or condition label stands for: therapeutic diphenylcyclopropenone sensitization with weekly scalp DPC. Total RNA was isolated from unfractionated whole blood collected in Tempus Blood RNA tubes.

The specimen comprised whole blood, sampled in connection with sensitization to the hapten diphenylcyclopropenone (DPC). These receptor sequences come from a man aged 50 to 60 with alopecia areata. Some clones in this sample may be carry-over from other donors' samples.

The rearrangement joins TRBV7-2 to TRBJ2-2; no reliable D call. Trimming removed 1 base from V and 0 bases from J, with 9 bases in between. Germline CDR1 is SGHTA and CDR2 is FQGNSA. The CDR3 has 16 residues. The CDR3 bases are TGTGCCAGCAGCTTAGGCGTCAGAACGAACACCGGGGAGCTGTTTTTT. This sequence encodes CASSLGVRTNTGELFF.

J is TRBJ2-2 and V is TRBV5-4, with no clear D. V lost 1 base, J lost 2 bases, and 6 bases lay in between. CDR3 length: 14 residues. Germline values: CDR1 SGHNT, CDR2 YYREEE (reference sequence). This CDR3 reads CASSLKGNTGELFF. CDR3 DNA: TGTGCCAGCAGCTTGAAAGGAAACACCGGGGAGCTGTTTTTT.

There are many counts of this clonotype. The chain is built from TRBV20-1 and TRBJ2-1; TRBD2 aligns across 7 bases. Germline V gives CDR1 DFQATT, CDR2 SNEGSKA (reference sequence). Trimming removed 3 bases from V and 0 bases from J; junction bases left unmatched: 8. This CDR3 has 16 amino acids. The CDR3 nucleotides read TGCAGTGCTAGTCTCTGGGGGACTAACTCCTACAATGAGCAGTTCTTC. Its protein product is CSASLWGTNSYNEQFF.

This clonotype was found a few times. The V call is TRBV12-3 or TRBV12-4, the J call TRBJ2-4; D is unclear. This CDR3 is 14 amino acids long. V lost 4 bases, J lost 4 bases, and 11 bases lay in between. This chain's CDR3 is CASSWRRKKNIQYF. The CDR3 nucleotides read TGTGCCAGCAGTTGGCGCCGCAAAAAAAACATTCAGTACTTC.